Shown below are 5 T cell receptor beta chains from a single sample sequenced in a study of cytotoxic CD8 clonotypes in ibrutinib-treated CLL. Some clones are missing from TCRdb's copy, which holds only in-frame ones; the method was immunoSEQ multiplex PCR. This table has 150,000 or so clones, 75% to 90% appearing once. The sample was PBMCs, taken after 24 months of ibrutinib treatment. These TCRs come from a human donor with chronic lymphocytic leukemia.

This clone was observed once. This chain links TRBV25-1 with TRBJ1-4; TRBD1 might be the D (5 bases). Germline V gene sequence: CDR1 MGHDK, CDR2 SYGVNS. This CDR3 comprises 17 residues. The germline V and J ends were trimmed by 9 bases and 4 bases, with 24 bases remaining between them. The CDR3 DNA reads as TGTGCCAGTGGCGAGGGCAGGGCAAAAGGAGGTAATGAAAAACTGTTTTTT. Amino acids: CASGEGRAKGGNEKLFF. Together with reference TRBV25-1 and TRBJ1-4, the CDR3 gives the full variable domain: EADIYQTPRYLVIGTGKKITLECSQTMGHDKMYWYQQDPGMELHLIHYSYGVNSTEKGDLSSESTVSRIRTEHFPLTLESARPSHTSQYLCASGEGRAKGGNEKLFFGSGTQLSVL.

This rearrangement joins TRBV2 to TRBJ1-4, with a tentative D call TRBD1 (5 bases). Trimming stripped 7 bases from V and 3 bases from J, with 15 bases between. The V gene's germline CDR1 is SNHLY and CDR2 FYNNEI. This CDR3 has 15 residues. The CDR3 spells CASTEQGWPNEKLFF. The CDR3 region has the DNA TGTGCCAGCACCGAGCAGGGATGGCCTAATGAAAAACTGTTTTTT. The whole variable domain, remainder taken from reference TRBV2 and TRBJ1-4, is EPEVTQTPSHQVTQMGQEVILRCVPISNHLYFYWYRQILGQKVEFLVSFYNNEISEKSEIFDDQFSVERPDGSNFTLKIRSTKLEDSAMYFCASTEQGWPNEKLFFGSGTQLSVL.

This sequence joins TRBV11-3 and TRBJ2-1, with TRBD2 matching 7 bases. The V segment lost 6 bases and the J segment 8 bases; nucleotides outside the gene matches: 13. This CDR3 region has 15 residues. Per the germline V gene, CDR1 is SGHNT and CDR2 is YENEEA. DNA for the CDR3: TGTGCCAGCAGTCTAGACGGGAGGCCCGGATATGAGCAGTTCTTC. Protein product: CASSLDGRPGYEQFF.

The gene calls are TRBV19 and TRBJ2-7, with TRBD1 as a possible D gene (6 bases). The germline V and J ends were trimmed by 5 bases and 0 bases, with 14 bases remaining between them. This CDR3 is 15 amino acids long. Per the germline V gene, CDR1 is LNHDA and CDR2 is SQIVND (reference sequence). The CDR3 coding sequence is TGTGCCAGTAGTGCGCGACAGGTTAGCTCCTACGAGCAGTACTTC. This sequence encodes CASSARQVSSYEQYF. Using reference TRBV19 and TRBJ2-7 for the parts outside the CDR3, the full variable domain is DGGITQSPKYLFRKEGQNVTLSCEQNLNHDAMYWYRQDPGQGLRLIYYSQIVNDFQKGDIAEGYSVSREKKESFPLTVTSAQKNPTAFYLCASSARQVSSYEQYFGPGTRLTVT.

The chain combines TRBV4-1 with TRBJ1-2; D is unresolved. Germline V gene lookup returns CDR1 MGHRA and CDR2 YSYEKL. The V end lost 0 bases, the J end lost 8 bases, and 10 bases lay between the germline ends. The CDR3 is 13 amino acids. The DNA for the CDR3 is TGCGCCAGCAGCCAAGATATAGGGAGAGGCTACACCTTC. Protein sequence: CASSQDIGRGYTF.